Listed here are 20 T cell receptor beta chains from one sample, sequenced in a study of breast tumors, draining lymph nodes, adjacent tissues. TCRdb reprocessed the multiplex PCR reads via MiXCR and lists one record per CDR3 protein. This sample has 47,000 or so distinct CDR3 sequences, with 20% to 25% found just once. The sequencing sample was made of breast tumor tissue. Receptors originate from a female donor with breast cancer. Some clones in this sample may be carry-over from other donors' samples.

This clonotype has a count of ten or more. V is TRBV30 and J is TRBJ2-1; D ambiguous. V lost 2 bases and J lost 3, with 8 bases in between. Looked up from germline, CDR1 is GTSNPN and CDR2 is SVGIG (reference sequence). The CDR3 extends over 13 amino acids. The CDR3 here is CAWSSALYNEQFF. For the CDR3, the DNA is TGTGCCTGGAGTTCGGCGCTCTACAATGAGCAGTTCTTC.

This rearrangement joins TRBV20-1 to TRBJ1-2; D unresolved. The V end lost 4 bases, the J end lost 6 bases, and 12 bases lay between the germline ends. Germline V lookup: CDR1 DFQATT, CDR2 SNEGSKA (reference sequence). This CDR3 contains 12 residues. The DNA of the CDR3 is TGCAGTGCTATCGAGCCAGGCCATGGCTACACCTTC. Amino acid sequence: CSAIEPGHGYTF.

The chain couples TRBV5-1 to TRBJ1-2; 9 nucleotides line up with TRBD1. With 4 bases clipped from V and 3 bases from J, the junction kept 10 bases outside the gene matches. Germline loops: CDR1 SGHRS, CDR2 YFSETQ. This CDR3 is built from 16 residues. The CDR3 DNA reads as TGCGCCAGCAGCCCGGGACAGGGAAGATTCGACTATGGCTACACCTTC. Translated: CASSPGQGRFDYGYTF.

This clonotype was observed many times. This chain uses TRBV5-1 with TRBJ1-4; tentative D call: TRBD1 (5 bases). Germline V gives CDR1 SGHRS, CDR2 YFSETQ. V was shortened by 4 bases and J by 8 bases, with 12 bases between the two germline ends. The CDR3 is 13 amino acids. CDR3 amino acids: CASSLREGEKLFF. The CDR3 DNA sequence: TGCGCCAGCAGCCTGAGGGAGGGGGAAAAACTGTTTTTT.

The genes are TRBV28 and TRBJ1-5; 7 bases are a match to TRBD1. V was pared by 3 bases and J by 6 bases, with 2 bases of the junction left unmatched. CDR1 and CDR2 from the germline V gene are MDHEN and SYDVKM. This CDR3 contains 13 residues. CDR3 nucleotide sequence: TGTGCCAGCAGTTTTAACAGGGGTCAGCCCCAGCATTTT. This encodes CASSFNRGQPQHF.

This clonotype was detected only once. This sequence joins TRBV20-1 and TRBJ2-3; possibly TRBD2 for D (7 bases). Germline V gene lookup returns CDR1 DFQATT and CDR2 SNEGSKA (reference sequence). This CDR3 comprises 14 residues. V dropped 3 bases and J dropped 6 bases, with 16 bases sitting between them. CDR3 in amino acids: CSARGGGDSDTQYF. The CDR3 DNA reads as TGCAGTGCTAGGGGAGGGGGGGACTCCGATACGCAGTATTTT.

This clonotype was counted at least ten times. As DNA, the CDR3 is TGCGCCAGCAGCTTGGGCGGGGGTGCCAATGAGCAGTTCTTC. Protein sequence: CASSLGGGANEQFF. V is TRBV5-1 and J is TRBJ2-1, with TRBD2 matching 7 bases. The germline V gene encodes CDR1 SGHRS and CDR2 YFSETQ. The CDR3 is made up of 14 amino acids. J was trimmed by 6 bases and V by 0 bases; bases with no gene match: 3. The full variable domain, rest sourced from reference TRBV5-1 and TRBJ2-1, is KAGVTQTPRYLIKTRGQQVTLSCSPISGHRSVSWYQQTPGQGLQFLFEYFSETQRNKGNFPGRFSGRQFSNSRSEMNVSTLELGDSALYLCASSLGGGANEQFFGPGTRLTVL.

This clonotype was found many times. This sequence joins TRBV2 and TRBJ1-5, with D unresolved. The germline CDR1 and CDR2 sequences are SNHLY and FYNNEI. The germline V and J ends were trimmed by 4 bases and 0 bases, with 10 bases remaining between them. The CDR3 sequence is 15 residues long. CDR3 loop: CASSVSEYSNQPQHF. The DNA for the CDR3 is TGTGCCAGCAGTGTCTCGGAGTATAGCAATCAGCCCCAGCATTTT.

Ten or more counts support this clonotype. The chain is built from TRBV27 and TRBJ1-3, with no clear D. This CDR3 comprises 13 residues. From germline, CDR1 is MNHEY and CDR2 SMNVEV (reference sequence). V dropped 6 bases and J dropped 0 bases, with 6 bases sitting between them. The CDR3 reads CASRPSSGNTIYF. The CDR3 coding sequence is TGTGCCAGCAGGCCCTCCTCTGGAAACACCATATATTTT.

This chain links TRBV20-1 with TRBJ2-7; D remains unclear. The CDR3 consists of 13 residues. Germline loops: CDR1 DFQATT, CDR2 SNEGSKA (reference sequence). V lost 5 bases to trimming and J lost 2 bases, with 13 bases between them. The CDR3 loop reads CSARTPNPYEQYF. Here the CDR3 DNA reads TGCAGTGCTCGGACGCCGAACCCCTACGAGCAGTACTTC.

This clonotype has ten or more counts. The V and J genes are TRBV5-8 and TRBJ2-7, with a tentative D call TRBD2 (5 bases). Per germline, CDR1 SGHTS and CDR2 YDEGEE. This CDR3 is 13 amino acids long. Trimming took 3 bases from V and 2 from J, leaving 9 bases between them. The CDR3 region is CASSYWETYEQYF. DNA of the CDR3: TGTGCCAGCAGCTACTGGGAGACCTACGAGCAGTACTTC. The full variable domain, with the rest looked up from reference TRBV5-8 and TRBJ2-7, is EAGVTQSPTHLIKTRGQQATLRCSPISGHTSVYWYQQALGLGLQFLLWYDEGEERNRGNFPPRFSGRQFPNYSSELNVNALELEDSALYLCASSYWETYEQYFGPGTRLTVT.

In its sample, this clonotype is medium-sized. The V and J genes are TRBV27 and TRBJ1-6; D not certain. This CDR3 is built from 15 residues. The ends were cut back, 5 bases at V and 9 bases at J, with 17 bases in the middle. CDR1 and CDR2 (germline): MNHEY, SMNVEV (reference sequence). CDR3 in amino acids: CASSLVAIGSSPLHF. The CDR3 DNA is TGTGCCAGCAGTCTCGTCGCCATTGGTAGTTCACCCCTCCACTTT.

About this clonotype: The junction shows a germline mismatch at one end, possibly a read error. This rearrangement joins TRBV4-2 to TRBJ1-2, with 7 bases identical to TRBD1. The CDR3 extends over 11 amino acids. Germline V gene sequence: CDR1 LGHNA, CDR2 YNFKEQ. The CDR3 region has the DNA TGTGCCAGTAGCCAGGGGGATGGCTACACCTTC. It codes for CASSQGDGYTF.

The J gene is TRBJ2-4, the V gene TRBV6-1; D remains ambiguous. The CDR3 totals 15 residues. Trimming removed 1 base from V and 0 bases from J, with 7 bases in between. Per the germline V gene, CDR1 is MNHNS and CDR2 is SASEGT. The CDR3 bases are TGTGCCAGCAGTGAAGGCCCTGGAGCCAAAAACATTCAGTACTTC. This gives the protein CASSEGPGAKNIQYF.

This clonotype was detected many times. V and J are TRBV24-1 and TRBJ1-2; perhaps TRBD1 as D (5 bases). Trimming removed 4 bases from V and 3 bases from J, with 8 bases in between. From germline, CDR1 is KGHDR and CDR2 SFDVKD. This CDR3 spans 13 amino acids. The CDR3 sequence: CATSDRGDYGYTF. The DNA of the CDR3 is TGTGCCACCAGTGACCGAGGGGACTATGGCTACACCTTC.

The genes are TRBV20-1 and TRBJ2-5; TRBD1 agrees at 7 bases. The junction had 7 bases not matched to a gene; V was cut back by 8 bases and J by 1 base. Germline assignment: CDR1 DFQATT and CDR2 SNEGSKA (reference sequence). The CDR3 has 13 amino acids. CDR3 bases: TGCAGTTTCGAGGGGGCAGCCCAAGAGACCCAGTACTTC. Encoded protein: CSFEGAAQETQYF.

This clonotype was observed many times. The chain joins TRBV29-1 to TRBJ1-2; 7 bases agree with TRBD1. Germline values: CDR1 SQVTM, CDR2 ANQGSEA. V was pared by 1 base and J by 5 bases, with 1 base of the junction left unmatched. The CDR3 runs 12 residues. The CDR3 nucleotides read TGCAGCGTTGAAGCAGGGGGGTATGGCTACACCTTC. Encoded protein: CSVEAGGYGYTF.

Remarks on this clonotype: A much larger clonotype is one base distant, so this may be a read error. V usage is TRBV5-4 and J usage is TRBJ2-5; no firm D call. CDR3 length: 16 amino acids. The germline CDR1 and CDR2 sequences are SGHNT and YYREEE (reference sequence). Trimming took off 4 bases at V and 2 bases at J, with 18 bases between the two ends. CDR3 residues: CASSRGSVLYQETQYF. The CDR3 bases are TGTGCCAGCAGCCGCGGCAGCGTCCTGTATCAAGAGACCCAGTACTTC.

In its sample, this clonotype was seen many times. V gene TRBV7-3 combines with J gene TRBJ2-1, with TRBD2 matching 10 bases. V gave up 2 bases and J gave up 10 bases; unmatched junction bases: 2. This CDR3 spans 13 amino acids. From germline, CDR1 is SGHTA and CDR2 FQGTGA. The chain's CDR3 is CASSLEREGEQFF. CDR3 bases: TGTGCCAGCAGCTTAGAGCGGGAGGGCGAGCAGTTCTTC.

CDR3 DNA: TGTGCCAGCAGTGTACTAGCGGGGGCGCACAATGAGCAGTTCTTC. Amino acid sequence: CASSVLAGAHNEQFF. This sequence joins TRBV6-4 and TRBJ2-1, with 11 bases that match TRBD2. The CDR3 spans 15 residues. The V gene's germline CDR1 is MRHNA and CDR2 SNTAGT. V shed 4 bases and J 5 bases; nucleotides not matched to a gene: 4.